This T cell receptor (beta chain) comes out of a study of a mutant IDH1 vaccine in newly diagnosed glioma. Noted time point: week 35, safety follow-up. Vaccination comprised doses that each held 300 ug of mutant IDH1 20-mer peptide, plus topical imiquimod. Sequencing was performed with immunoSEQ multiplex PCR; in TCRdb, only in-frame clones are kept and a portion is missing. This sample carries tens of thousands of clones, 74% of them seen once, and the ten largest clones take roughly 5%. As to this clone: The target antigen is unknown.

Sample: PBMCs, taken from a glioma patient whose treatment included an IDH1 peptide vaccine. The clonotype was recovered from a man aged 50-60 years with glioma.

As DNA, the CDR3 is TGTGCCAGCAGCGGCGAGGGGGCCGGCGGGGAGCTGTTTTTT. This gives the protein CASSGEGAGGELFF. This sequence joins TRBV7-2 and TRBJ2-2, with 7 positions matching TRBD1. Germline CDR1 and CDR2: SGHTA and FQGNSA. V lost 5 bases to trimming and J lost 7 bases; unmatched junction nucleotides: 7. The CDR3 has 14 amino acids. Together with reference TRBV7-2 and TRBJ2-2, the CDR3 gives the full variable domain: GAGVSQSPSNKVTEKGKDVELRCDPISGHTALYWYRQSLGQGLEFLIYFQGNSAPDKSGLPSDRFSAERTGGSVSTLTIQRTQQEDSAVYLCASSGEGAGGELFFGEGSRLTVL.